This paragraph reports one TCR beta chain. The authors' processing: Quantification of nucleated cells was approximated via reference gene primer amplification. Assay: immunoSEQ multiplex PCR; the TCRdb copy retains only in-frame clones and omits some. D and trimming come from the DNA, and the V and J calls and clone size come from that table. The sample has 250,000 to 300,000 clones, 87% seen once; the top ten hold 2.2%. This sample was taken from a study of blood T cell repertoires in COVID-19. The overall study: There were acute and convalescent COVID-19 samples, and they came from the United States, Italy and Spain. Nucleic acid was either cDNA or gDNA, and it came from T cells, B-cell-depleted T cells, or PBMCs.

The specimen sequenced was peripheral blood. The origin of this receptor is a woman in her fifties or sixties who had recovered from COVID-19.

The CDR3 coding sequence is TGCAGTGCAGCGAGTCGAATTAAAGCTTTCTTT. This sequence encodes CSAASRIKAFF. This chain links TRBV20-1 with TRBJ1-1, with D uncertain. CDR3 length equals 11 residues. The germline V gene has CDR1 DFQATT and CDR2 SNEGSKA (reference sequence). V was pared by 6 bases and J by 9 bases, with 14 bases between.